The 8 T cell receptor beta chains below come from one sample, sequenced in a study of blood T cell repertoires in COVID-19. This table comes from immunoSEQ multiplex PCR, and its TCRdb copy is limited to in-frame clones, with some not included. The sample lists fewer than 400,000 clones; 88% were seen once. The sample taken for sequencing was PBMCs or T cells enriched from blood (not recorded which). The receptors originated from a man aged 25-45 years who had recovered from COVID-19.

The table lists this clone with a count of one. The chain uses TRBV28 and TRBJ2-5; 9 bases match TRBD1. CDR3 length equals 12 residues. V dropped 10 bases and J dropped 2; count of bases not matched to a gene: 2. Germline-derived CDR1 and CDR2 are MDHEN and SYDVKM. The CDR3 is CATGQGQETQYF. CDR3 in DNA: TGTGCCACTGGACAGGGGCAAGAGACCCAGTACTTC.

V and J are TRBV2 and TRBJ2-5; TRBD1 might be the D (6 bases). Germline V gives CDR1 SNHLY, CDR2 FYNNEI. The CDR3 sequence is 15 residues long. Trimming removed 6 bases from V and 0 bases from J, with 14 bases in between. In DNA form, the CDR3 reads TGTGCCAGCAGCCTTCAGGGGTACGACCAAGAGACCCAGTACTTC. Amino acid sequence: CASSLQGYDQETQYF.

The rearrangement links TRBV27 to TRBJ2-5; TRBD2 agrees at 12 bases. The CDR3 has 16 residues. CDR1 is MNHEY, CDR2 SMNVEV, per germline (reference sequence). J lost 4 bases, V lost 0 bases, and 3 bases had no gene match. As DNA, the CDR3 is TGTGCCAGCAGTTTATCCCGGACTAGCGGGGCAGAGACCCAGTACTTC. This translates into CASSLSRTSGAETQYF.

J is TRBJ1-1 and V is TRBV5-1, with a tentative D call TRBD1 (6 bases). This CDR3 region has 15 residues. CDR1 SGHRS and CDR2 YFSETQ come from the germline V gene. Trimming stripped 0 bases from V and 0 bases from J, with 9 bases between. The chain's CDR3 is CASSLEGVMNTEAFF. The CDR3 DNA reads as TGCGCCAGCAGCTTGGAGGGGGTTATGAACACTGAAGCTTTCTTT.

This clone was seen a few times. The chain carries TRBV5-4 and TRBJ2-2; D gene uncertain. The V end was cut by 0 bases, the J end by 8 bases, with 8 bases between. Germline CDR1 and CDR2: SGHNT and YYREEE (reference sequence). This CDR3 is 13 amino acids long. The CDR3 region has the DNA TGTGCCAGCAGCTTGGTGGAGTCAGGGGAGCTGTTTTTT. Amino acid sequence: CASSLVESGELFF. Full variable domain (remainder filled in from reference TRBV5-4 and TRBJ2-2): ETGVTQSPTHLIKTRGQQVTLRCSSQSGHNTVSWYQQALGQGPQFIFQYYREEENGRGNFPPRFSGLQFPNYSSELNVNALELDDSALYLCASSLVESGELFFGEGSRLTVL.

The chain uses TRBV2 and TRBJ2-7; 8 nucleotides agree with TRBD2. V was clipped by 0 bases and J by 3 bases; unmatched bases: 4. The length of the CDR3 is 15 residues. The V gene's germline CDR1 is SNHLY and CDR2 FYNNEI. CDR3 sequence: CASSEALSGNYEQYF. The DNA of the CDR3 is TGTGCCAGCAGTGAAGCCCTTAGCGGGAACTACGAGCAGTACTTC.

The chain links TRBV7-9 to TRBJ2-5; 8 bases align to TRBD2. The CDR3 contains 15 residues. After removal of 1 base from V and 2 bases from J, the junction contained 3 bases not matched to a gene. Germline lookup yields CDR1 SEHNR and CDR2 FQNEAQ (reference sequence). The CDR3 DNA reads as TGTGCCAGCAGCTTAGGGGTAGCGGGGCAAGAGACCCAGTACTTC. It translates to CASSLGVAGQETQYF.

This clone was found once. This sample includes further DNA sequences coding for the same CDR3. The genes are TRBV5-1 and TRBJ2-7, with 8 bases identical to TRBD1. V shed 6 bases, J shed 5 bases, and the junction held 7 bases outside the gene matches. Germline V gene data show CDR1 as SGHRS and CDR2 as YFSETQ. The CDR3 covers 13 residues. CDR3 protein: CASNGQGANEQYF. DNA for the CDR3: TGCGCCAGCAATGGGCAGGGGGCGAACGAGCAGTACTTC. Full variable domain (missing parts from reference TRBV5-1 and TRBJ2-7): KAGVTQTPRYLIKTRGQQVTLSCSPISGHRSVSWYQQTPGQGLQFLFEYFSETQRNKGNFPGRFSGRQFSNSRSEMNVSTLELGDSALYLCASNGQGANEQYFGPGTRLTVT.